These T cell receptor beta chains were read from a single sample in a study of cytomegalovirus exposure and HLA in healthy donors. Method: immunoSEQ multiplex PCR; TCRdb's copy keeps in-frame clones and lacks some. The sample holds 90,000 to 120,000 clones, around 82% seen once. The sample taken for sequencing was PBMCs. All receptors come from a woman younger than 35 in good health and CMV-seronegative. CDR3s include the opening cysteine and the closing phenylalanine or tryptophan. Fields, in order: V gene, CDR3 length, J gene, CDR3 protein.

V: TRBV15
length: 15
J: TRBJ2-1
CDR3: CATSRVRDRSNEQFF

V: TRBV6-5
length: 14
J: TRBJ1-2
CDR3: CASSYGGATYGYTF

V: TRBV28
length: 11
J: TRBJ1-4
CDR3: CASSGGEKLFF

V: TRBV5-4
length: 14
J: TRBJ2-1
CDR3: CASRAGQGDNEQFF

V: TRBV7-9
length: 13
J: TRBJ2-7
CDR3: CASSSGLTYEQYF

V: TRBV11-2
length: 16
J: TRBJ2-1
CDR3: CASSLIGTVREEEQFF

V: TRBV6-5
length: 16
J: TRBJ2-5
CDR3: CASSLTSGGGWETQYF

V: TRBV6-5
length: 15
J: TRBJ1-5
CDR3: CASSYSRAANQPQHF

V: TRBV25-1
length: 17
J: TRBJ2-5
CDR3: CASSERGLAGAQETQYF

V: TRBV28
length: 13
J: TRBJ2-7
CDR3: CASSLAGEYEQYF

V: TRBV9
length: 14
J: TRBJ1-2
CDR3: CASSSWDRGLGYTF

V: TRBV7-9
length: 15
J: TRBJ1-1
CDR3: CASSLTWELNTEAFF

V: TRBV10-3
length: 15
J: TRBJ1-2
CDR3: CAISLTGGPNYGYTF

V: TRBV15
length: 15
J: TRBJ2-1
CDR3: CATGRDRGSYNEQFF

V: TRBV27
length: 12
J: TRBJ2-3
CDR3: CASSLNPYTQYF

V: TRBV4-1
length: 14
J: TRBJ1-4
CDR3: CASSQVSFGEKLFF

V: TRBV18
length: 13
J: TRBJ1-6
CDR3: CASSPAGDSPLHF

V: TRBV15
length: 15
J: TRBJ1-1
CDR3: CATSRNREVDTEAFF

V: TRBV2
length: 15
J: TRBJ2-7
CDR3: CASSEDYPVLYEQYF

V: TRBV5-4
length: 18
J: TRBJ1-2
CDR3: CASSPRWQGAFRVYGYTF

V: TRBV6-1
length: 15
J: TRBJ2-5
CDR3: CASSGQGSLQETQYF

V: TRBV4-2
length: 12
J: TRBJ1-2
CDR3: CASWASQDGYTF

V: TRBV7-9
length: 15
J: TRBJ2-7
CDR3: CASSSEPGGLHEQYF

V: TRBV2
length: 15
J: TRBJ1-5
CDR3: CASTREGHSNQPQHF

V: TRBV4-1
length: 18
J: TRBJ2-2
CDR3: CASSQVIAGYANTGELFF

V: TRBV29-1
length: 13
J: TRBJ1-2
CDR3: CSVGARGNYGYTF

V: TRBV18
length: 17
J: TRBJ2-5
CDR3: CASSPNQLAGTQETQYF

V: TRBV7-2
length: 14
J: TRBJ1-5
CDR3: CASRPLRVRQPQHF

V: TRBV15
length: 16
J: TRBJ1-4
CDR3: CATSRSYPDRGEKLFF

V: TRBV9
length: 15
J: TRBJ1-6
CDR3: CASSVSGQIYSPLHF

V: TRBV19
length: 15
J: TRBJ2-2
CDR3: CASNPTSGVIGELFF

V: TRBV19
length: 13
J: TRBJ2-7
CDR3: CASSRDRGSEQYF

V: TRBV19
length: 13
J: TRBJ2-2
CDR3: CAILDRATGELFF

V: TRBV6-4
length: 17
J: TRBJ2-5
CDR3: CASSDSGLAGDQETQYF

V: TRBV9
length: 15
J: TRBJ2-1
CDR3: CASSSSGVISNEQFF

V: TRBV10-3
length: 15
J: TRBJ2-1
CDR3: CAISNTGGSYNEQFF

V: TRBV5-4
length: 15
J: TRBJ2-7
CDR3: CASSLESGGVYEQYF

V: TRBV11-3
length: 14
J: TRBJ2-5
CDR3: CASSPGGLQETQYF

V: TRBV27
length: 14
J: TRBJ1-1
CDR3: CASRGQGGYTEAFF

V: TRBV5-4
length: 12
J: TRBJ2-1
CDR3: CASTIDFREQFF

V: TRBV5-6
length: 15
J: TRBJ2-1
CDR3: CASSPEGYPDNEQFF

V: TRBV7-9
length: 15
J: TRBJ1-4
CDR3: CASSSTGPENEKLFF

V: TRBV29-1
length: 12
J: TRBJ2-7
CDR3: CSVRLSRDEQYF

V: TRBV4-1
length: 14
J: TRBJ1-1
CDR3: CASSNPTVNTEAFF

V: TRBV9
length: 15
J: TRBJ2-1
CDR3: CASSALALTYNEQFF

V: TRBV2
length: 10
J: TRBJ2-7
CDR3: CASSDREQYF

V: TRBV27
length: 17
J: TRBJ2-3
CDR3: CASSSVRGDRGTDTQYF

V: TRBV5-1
length: 16
J: TRBJ1-1
CDR3: CASSSGAGVVSTEAFF